This T cell receptor beta chain was retrieved from a study of blood T cell repertoires in COVID-19. Profiling relied on immunoSEQ multiplex PCR, and the TCRdb table lists in-frame clones only, not all of them. This table holds some 250,000 clones, roughly 91% found once. From germline, CDR1 is MNHEY and CDR2 SVGAGI. The CDR3 is 16 residues long. Trimming removed 2 bases from V and 5 bases from J, with 18 bases in between. What the recovered Cohort 3 donors had was two negative PCRs, clearance, or symptom resolution. The clonotype originates from a man between 40 and 49 years old who had recovered from COVID-19. The specimen sequenced was PBMCs or T cells enriched from blood (not recorded which). The chain employs TRBV6-5 and TRBJ2-5, with a weak D call TRBD2 (6 bases). In DNA form, the CDR3 reads TGTGCCAGCAGTTACCCCCGGGGGACCGGGACGGAGACCCAGTACTTC. Its protein is CASSYPRGTGTETQYF.